This note documents a single TCR beta chain sequence. The sample originates from a study of cytomegalovirus exposure and HLA in healthy donors. The repertoire was sequenced with immunoSEQ multiplex PCR; TCRdb's copy has only in-frame clones and lacks some. In the table there are approximately 220,000 clones, over 80% of which are singletons. The CDR3 extends over 15 amino acids. Germline V gives CDR1 MNHEY, CDR2 SMNVEV (reference sequence). V lost 0 bases and J 4 bases, leaving 12 bases between the germline ends. The TCR comes from a woman younger than 45 in good health and CMV-seropositive. Sequencing used PBMCs. The chain recombines TRBV27 with TRBJ1-1, with D possibly TRBD1 on 5 matching bases. CDR3 protein: CASSLSAGQSTEAFF. In nucleotides, the CDR3 is TGTGCCAGCAGTTTATCGGCAGGGCAAAGCACTGAAGCTTTCTTT.